The 8 T cell receptor beta chains below come from one sample, sequenced in a study of T cells after yellow fever vaccination (dated by TCRdb to between 2018 and 2020). This specimen's treatment or condition label, per the study, means: live attenuated yellow fever vaccine strain. The library was made by 5' RACE. TCRdb records Illumina HiSeq 2500 as the sequencer. TCRdb ran its own pipeline on the public reads, namely fastp trimming at Q25 and MiXCR clone calling, and kept in-frame beta chains. Each entry is one CDR3 protein sequence, shown with its most common DNA and genes. The sample contains hundreds of thousands of distinct CDR3 sequences, roughly 14% of them found a single time. The top ten constitute over 11% of the sample. Sequencing was performed on PBMCs, taken on the day of the yellow fever booster vaccination. The receptors shown here come from a man aged 25 to 40 who received the YFV17D yellow fever vaccine.

V usage is TRBV29-1 and J usage is TRBJ2-3; 7 nucleotides line up with TRBD2. The germline V gene encodes CDR1 SQVTM and CDR2 ANQGSEA. Trimming at V came to 6 bases and at J to 3 bases, leaving 15 bases not matched to a gene. This CDR3 has 16 residues. CDR3 in DNA: TGCAGCGTCCGGGCAGTACGGCGGGAGTGGACAGATACGCAGTATTTT. It translates to CSVRAVRREWTDTQYF.

The rearrangement links TRBV10-3 to TRBJ2-3; 11 bases are a match to TRBD2. The CDR3 sequence is 16 residues long. V gave up 1 base and J gave up 6 bases; unmatched junction bases: 6. The germline V gene has CDR1 ENHRY and CDR2 SYGVKD. CDR3 region: CAISELLAGVSDTQYF. CDR3 coding DNA: TGTGCCATCAGTGAGTTACTAGCGGGAGTATCGGATACGCAGTATTTT.

This clonotype was observed a few times. The V gene is TRBV6-1, the J gene TRBJ2-2, with 9 bases that match TRBD2. From germline, CDR1 is MNHNS and CDR2 SASEGT. The CDR3 spans 17 residues. The junction had 12 bases not matched to a gene; V was cut back by 5 bases and J by 5 bases. The CDR3 nucleotides read TGTGCCAGCAGTCGTGGGGGGGTTGCGGGAGGGACCGGGGAGCTGTTTTTT. Translating gives CASSRGGVAGGTGELFF.

In its sample, this clonotype was seen a few times. In DNA form, the CDR3 reads TGTGCCAGCAGTTGGGGGACAGGGGTGACTGAAGCTTTCTTT. Amino acids: CASSWGTGVTEAFF. J is TRBJ1-1 and V is TRBV12-3 or TRBV12-4; 10 nucleotides agree with TRBD1. After removal of 4 bases from V and 5 bases from J, the junction contained 4 bases not matched to a gene. The CDR3 has 14 amino acids.

The chain combines TRBV5-1 with TRBJ2-3; 12 bases line up with TRBD2. The germline CDR1 and CDR2 sequences are SGHRS and YFSETQ. V was pared by 3 bases and J by 8 bases, with 10 bases of the junction left unmatched. This CDR3 is 16 amino acids long. The DNA of the CDR3 is TGCGCCAGCAGCTACCGGACTAGCGGGACATCCGTTACGCAGTATTTT. As protein: CASSYRTSGTSVTQYF.

J is TRBJ1-2 and V is TRBV6-5, with no clear D. Trimming cost V 0 bases and J 4 bases, with 9 bases left between them. Per germline, CDR1 MNHEY and CDR2 SVGAGI. The length of the CDR3 is 14 residues. The CDR3 here is CASSYSVQFYGYTF. CDR3 sequence (DNA): TGTGCCAGCAGTTACTCAGTACAGTTCTATGGCTACACCTTC.

This clonotype was recorded at least ten times. The J gene is TRBJ2-2, the V gene TRBV10-3, with 9 bases lining up with TRBD1. The CDR3 runs to 13 residues. Per germline, CDR1 ENHRY and CDR2 SYGVKD. V trimming: 10 bases; J trimming: 3 bases; junction bases outside the gene matches: 3. The CDR3, as DNA: TGTGCCAACCGACAGGGGGACACCGGGGAGCTGTTTTTT. It translates to CANRQGDTGELFF.

The chain joins TRBV12-3 or TRBV12-4 to TRBJ2-7; D uncertain. The CDR3 covers 14 residues. Between the trimmed V and J ends, which lost 0 bases and 2 bases, there was a span of 8 bases. The CDR3 DNA follows: TGTGCCAGCAGTTTAGCGCTGGCAACCTACGAGCAGTACTTC. Translated, it gives CASSLALATYEQYF.